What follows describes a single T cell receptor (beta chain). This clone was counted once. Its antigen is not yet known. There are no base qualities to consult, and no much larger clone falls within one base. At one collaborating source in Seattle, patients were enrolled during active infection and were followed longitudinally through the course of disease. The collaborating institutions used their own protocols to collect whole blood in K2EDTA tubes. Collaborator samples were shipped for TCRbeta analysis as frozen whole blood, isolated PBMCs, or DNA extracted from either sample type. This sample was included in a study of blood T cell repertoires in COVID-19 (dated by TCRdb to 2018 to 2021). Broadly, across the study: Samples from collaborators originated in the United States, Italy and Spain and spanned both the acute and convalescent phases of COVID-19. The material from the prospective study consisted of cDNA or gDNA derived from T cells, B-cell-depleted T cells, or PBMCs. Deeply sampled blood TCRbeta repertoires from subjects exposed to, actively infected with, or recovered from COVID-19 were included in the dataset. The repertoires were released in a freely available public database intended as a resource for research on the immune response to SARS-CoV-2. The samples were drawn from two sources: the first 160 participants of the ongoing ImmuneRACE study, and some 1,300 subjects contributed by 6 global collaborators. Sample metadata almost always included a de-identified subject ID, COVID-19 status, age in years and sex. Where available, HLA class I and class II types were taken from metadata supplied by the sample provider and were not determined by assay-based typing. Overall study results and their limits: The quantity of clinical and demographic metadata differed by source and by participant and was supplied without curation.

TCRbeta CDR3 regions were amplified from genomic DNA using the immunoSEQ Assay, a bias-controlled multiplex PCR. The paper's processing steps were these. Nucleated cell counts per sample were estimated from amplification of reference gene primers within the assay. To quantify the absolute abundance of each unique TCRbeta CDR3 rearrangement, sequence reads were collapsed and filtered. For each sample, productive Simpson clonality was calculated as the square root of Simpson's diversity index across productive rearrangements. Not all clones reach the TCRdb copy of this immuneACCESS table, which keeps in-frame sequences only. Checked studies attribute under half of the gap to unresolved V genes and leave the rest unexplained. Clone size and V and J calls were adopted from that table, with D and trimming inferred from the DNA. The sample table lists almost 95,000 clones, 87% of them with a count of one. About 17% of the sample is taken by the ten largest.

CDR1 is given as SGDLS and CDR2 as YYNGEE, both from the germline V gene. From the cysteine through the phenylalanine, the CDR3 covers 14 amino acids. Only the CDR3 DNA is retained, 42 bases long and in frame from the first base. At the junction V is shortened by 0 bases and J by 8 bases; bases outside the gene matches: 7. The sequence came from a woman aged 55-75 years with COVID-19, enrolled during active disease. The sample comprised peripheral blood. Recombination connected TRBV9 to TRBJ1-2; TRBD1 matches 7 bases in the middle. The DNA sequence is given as TGTGCCAGCAGCGTAGGACAGGGAAGGACGGGCTACACCTTC. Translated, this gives CASSVGQGRTGYTF.